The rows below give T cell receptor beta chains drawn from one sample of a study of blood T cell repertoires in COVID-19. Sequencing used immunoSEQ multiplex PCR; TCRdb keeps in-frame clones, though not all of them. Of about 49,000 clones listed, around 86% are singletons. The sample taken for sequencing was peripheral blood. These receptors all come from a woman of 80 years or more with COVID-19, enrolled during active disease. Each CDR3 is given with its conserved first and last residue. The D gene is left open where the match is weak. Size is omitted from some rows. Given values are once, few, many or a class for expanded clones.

cdr3_aa: CASSHSTGVGMNTEAFF; cdr3_nt: TGCGCCAGCAGTCACTCCACAGGGGTCGGGATGAACACTGAAGCTTTCTTT; d_call: TRBD1; cdr3_length: 17; v_call: TRBV23-1; j_call: TRBJ1-1; clone_size: .
cdr3_aa: CASSFQRGYEQYF; cdr3_nt: TGTGCCAGCAGTTTTCAAAGGGGTTACGAGCAGTACTTC; d_call: .; cdr3_length: 13; v_call: TRBV27; j_call: TRBJ2-7; clone_size: once
cdr3_aa: CASSPAVNSPLHF; cdr3_nt: TGTGCCAGCAGCCCCGCGGTCAATTCACCCCTCCACTTT; d_call: .; cdr3_length: 13; v_call: TRBV11-2; j_call: TRBJ1-6; clone_size: .
cdr3_aa: CSVGQGGYGYTF; cdr3_nt: TGCAGCGTCGGACAGGGAGGCTATGGCTACACCTTC; d_call: TRBD1; cdr3_length: 12; v_call: TRBV29-1; j_call: TRBJ1-2; clone_size: few
cdr3_aa: CASSLEWRQNTEAFF; cdr3_nt: TGTGCCAGCAGCTTAGAATGGCGGCAGAACACTGAAGCTTTCTTT; d_call: .; cdr3_length: 15; v_call: TRBV7-9; j_call: TRBJ1-1; clone_size: .
cdr3_aa: CASRTGNSPLHF; cdr3_nt: TGTGCCAGCAGGACAGGGAATTCACCCCTCCACTTT; d_call: TRBD1; cdr3_length: 12; v_call: TRBV28; j_call: TRBJ1-6; clone_size: .
cdr3_aa: CAISAGEMGTDTQYF; cdr3_nt: TGTGCCATCAGTGCAGGGGAGATGGGCACAGATACGCAGTATTTT; d_call: .; cdr3_length: 15; v_call: TRBV10-3; j_call: TRBJ2-3; clone_size: .
cdr3_aa: CASSVDGGPSSNEQFF; cdr3_nt: TGTGCCAGCAGCGTAGACGGGGGGCCCTCCTCCAATGAGCAGTTCTTC; d_call: .; cdr3_length: 16; v_call: TRBV9; j_call: TRBJ2-1; clone_size: .
cdr3_aa: CASSLGSNRPNSYEQYF; cdr3_nt: TGTGCCAGCAGCCTCGGGTCAAACCGGCCTAACTCCTACGAGCAGTACTTC; d_call: .; cdr3_length: 17; v_call: TRBV7-9; j_call: TRBJ2-7; clone_size: .
cdr3_aa: CASSLQEGYTF; cdr3_nt: TGTGCCAGCAGTTTACAGGAAGGCTACACCTTC; d_call: .; cdr3_length: 11; v_call: TRBV28; j_call: TRBJ1-2; clone_size: .
cdr3_aa: CAWSVAQGGNQPQHF; cdr3_nt: TGTGCCTGGAGTGTTGCGCAGGGGGGAAATCAGCCCCAGCATTTT; d_call: TRBD1; cdr3_length: 15; v_call: TRBV30; j_call: TRBJ1-5; clone_size: few
cdr3_aa: CASSLGGQPSIYEQYF; cdr3_nt: TGTGCCAGCAGCTTAGGTGGGCAGCCATCCATCTACGAGCAGTACTTC; d_call: .; cdr3_length: 16; v_call: TRBV11-2; j_call: TRBJ2-7; clone_size: once
cdr3_aa: CASSILRGVVNQPQHF; cdr3_nt: TGTGCCAGTAGTATACTCCGGGGGGTTGTCAATCAGCCCCAGCATTTT; d_call: .; cdr3_length: 16; v_call: TRBV19; j_call: TRBJ1-5; clone_size: once
cdr3_aa: CAISEGAGGGTDTQYF; cdr3_nt: TGTGCCATCAGTGAAGGTGCGGGAGGAGGGACAGATACGCAGTATTTT; d_call: TRBD2; cdr3_length: 16; v_call: TRBV10-3; j_call: TRBJ2-3; clone_size: .
cdr3_aa: CASSYTNTEAFF; cdr3_nt: TGTGCCAGCAGTTACACGAACACTGAAGCTTTCTTT; d_call: .; cdr3_length: 12; v_call: TRBV28; j_call: TRBJ1-1; clone_size: .
cdr3_aa: CASSYRGGISDTQYF; cdr3_nt: TGTGCCAGCAGTTACCGGGGGGGTATCTCAGATACGCAGTATTTT; d_call: TRBD2; cdr3_length: 15; v_call: TRBV6-5; j_call: TRBJ2-3; clone_size: .
cdr3_aa: CASSRTSGAYEQYF; cdr3_nt: TGTGCCAGCTCACGAACTAGCGGAGCCTACGAGCAGTACTTC; d_call: TRBD2; cdr3_length: 14; v_call: TRBV18; j_call: TRBJ2-7; clone_size: .
cdr3_aa: CASSWGQSEAFF; cdr3_nt: TGTGCCAGCAGTTGGGGACAGTCTGAAGCTTTCTTT; d_call: TRBD1; cdr3_length: 12; v_call: TRBV28; j_call: TRBJ1-1; clone_size: once
cdr3_aa: CASSLTPQETQYF; cdr3_nt: TGTGCCAGCAGCTTAACACCCCAAGAGACCCAGTACTTC; d_call: .; cdr3_length: 13; v_call: TRBV7-2; j_call: TRBJ2-5; clone_size: .
cdr3_aa: CASSVGTSRETQYF; cdr3_nt: TGTGCCAGCAGCGTCGGGACTTCTAGGGAGACCCAGTACTTC; d_call: .; cdr3_length: 14; v_call: TRBV7-9; j_call: TRBJ2-5; clone_size: .
cdr3_aa: CATSRGQGATAEAFF; cdr3_nt: TGTGCCACCAGCAGAGGACAGGGGGCGACGGCTGAAGCTTTCTTT; d_call: TRBD1; cdr3_length: 15; v_call: TRBV15; j_call: TRBJ1-1; clone_size: .
cdr3_aa: CARQGWRTGNTIYF; cdr3_nt: TGTGCCAGACAGGGTTGGAGAACTGGAAACACCATATATTTT; d_call: .; cdr3_length: 14; v_call: TRBV2; j_call: TRBJ1-3; clone_size: once
cdr3_aa: CASSLAAQSSYEQYF; cdr3_nt: TGTGCCAGCAGCTTAGCGGCCCAGAGCTCCTACGAGCAGTACTTC; d_call: .; cdr3_length: 15; v_call: TRBV6-6; j_call: TRBJ2-7; clone_size: medium-sized